This T cell receptor (beta chain) was sequenced for a study of T cells in Graves' hyperthyroidism and ophthalmopathy (dated by TCRdb to the late 2010s). In the study overall: Peripheral blood samples were taken at initial diagnosis, before any treatment was given. To identify TCR V-J signatures that set the groups apart, the researchers used a discovery cohort of about a hundred patients, made up of about 44 with Graves' ophthalmopathy and 55 to 65 with stable Graves' hyperthyroidism. The paper describes TCR Vbeta CDR3 sequencing of 120 to 150 peripheral blood samples, made up of 43 ophthalmopathy patients, some 76 hyperthyroidism patients and roughly 17 progressor patients. In addition, the study compared T-cell repertoires in thyroid tissue and in blood from several Graves' hyperthyroidism patients. Following sampling, methimazole starting at 30 mg daily was given to hyperthyroidism patients, and high-dose intravenous methylprednisolone was given to ophthalmopathy patients. For training and testing, the roughly 97 patients in the discovery cohort were randomly divided in a 7:3 ratio. Prospective prediction of ophthalmopathy was tested in an independent validation cohort of under 20 hyperthyroidism patients and some 17 patients who later progressed to ophthalmopathy.

Amplification of TCR beta CDR3 regions was carried out from RNA transcripts. A first-round RT-PCR of the TCR CDR3 used the HTBI primer set with the Qiagen OneStep RT-PCR kit. A second multiplex PCR round built the libraries, followed by size selection and purification. Sequencing of the libraries was done on an Illumina HiSeq2000 using paired-end 100 bp reads. The original pipeline was this. SOAPnuke was used to process the raw data, removing reads that contained adapters or uncalled bases, had a mean Phred below 15, or lacked an exact match to the constant primer or identifier. COPE v1.2.5 was used to merge the high-quality paired reads, and each unique nucleotide sequence was defined as a clonotype. Clonotypes were aligned to IMGT TRBV, TRBD and TRBJ reference segments using MiTCR v1.1. Analysis was restricted to V-J combinations with a frequency above 0.0001, which covered roughly 99% of repertoires. A TCS score was defined as the ratio between F50 (clonal expansion) and ExV (chaos), using BLOSUM62-based TCRdist between CDR3 peptides within each V-J. Welch's t-statistics and random forest reduced roughly 540 V-J features to 10 to 15, which were used in a naive Bayes classifier (R e1071). Clones were called with MiXCR by TCRdb after fastp trimmed the public reads at Q25, and only in-frame beta chains were retained. For every CDR3 protein sequence, its rows merge into one entry that carries the most common genes and DNA. The V and J calls, along with clone size, are taken from TCRdb and not from the paper's own processing. For this sample the table gives around 500,000 distinct CDR3 sequences, of which roughly 15% were detected only once. Jointly, the top ten make up over 11% of the sample.

This clonotype was seen only a few times. Its cognate antigen has yet to be identified. No base qualities exist here, and no much larger clone lies one base off it. Stable Graves' hyperthyroidism was defined as no progression to ophthalmopathy during 18 months of follow-up. Hyperthyroidism patients were newly diagnosed, had a disease duration of under 2 months, and were aged 18 to 65 years. The study excluded patients with uncontrolled infections, other autoimmune diseases, pregnancy or lactation. Diagnoses were established on the basis of clinical symptoms, serum thyroxine and TRAb, thyroid ultrasound, and orbital computed tomography. Ficoll-Paque density gradient centrifugation was used to isolate PBMCs from approximately 10 ml of fresh peripheral blood. Total RNA was extracted with Trizol reagent, and quality was checked on an Agilent 2100 Bioanalyzer. The CDR3 measures 14 amino acids from cysteine to phenylalanine. Kept here is only the CDR3 DNA, which spans 42 bases and is read in frame from base 1. Reading the germline V gene gives CDR1 SGHDN and CDR2 FVKESK. V loses 4 bases of germline sequence and J loses 3 bases, and the interval between the two ends is 13 bases.

What the research found in general, with its limitations: In cross-validation, a model built on a 13 V-J signature told ophthalmopathy apart from stable hyperthyroidism with 85% to 90% sensitivity and about 81% specificity, and in testing the same model reached 80%/75%. Sample size was not statistically predetermined, and investigators were not blinded to group allocation. Most expanded thyroid clonotypes (frequency above 0.001) were also detected in blood, a finding suggesting that blood repertoires may reflect thyroid immune responses. During validation, the model predicted progression to ophthalmopathy a median of around 7 months ahead of onset, with around 71% sensitivity and roughly 72% specificity.

Material: blood. The receptor was derived from a woman aged 40 to 49 with Graves' hyperthyroidism. In this chain, TRBV14 is recombined with TRBJ2-7, and possibly TRBD1, on 5 matching bases. CDR3 sequence: CASSPHQGNYEQYF. The bases read TGTGCCAGCAGCCCGCATCAGGGCAACTACGAGCAGTACTTC. The entire variable domain, with the stretches around the CDR3 drawn from the reference TRBV14 and TRBJ2-7 proteins, is EAGVTQFPSHSVIEKGQTVTLRCDPISGHDNLYWYRRVMGKEIKFLLHFVKESKQDESGMPNNRFLAERTGGTYSTLKVQPAELEDSGVYFCASSPHQGNYEQYFGPGTRLTVT.